The rows below give T cell receptor beta chains drawn from one sample of a study of cytomegalovirus exposure and HLA in healthy donors. Profiled with immunoSEQ multiplex PCR; TCRdb holds only in-frame clones, not every one. Among fewer than 250,000 clones listed, about 75% were seen once. Input material: PBMCs. These receptor sequences come from a woman under 40 in good health and CMV-seronegative. Both conserved end residues are trimmed from each CDR3. Fields, in order: V gene, CDR3 protein.

>TRBV7-3
ASKGQNTEAF
>TRBV19
ASSGSETSVETGELF
>TRBV9
ASSGTGSGGYT
>TRBV6-5
ASNLAGGPDEQF
>TRBV5-4
ASSPEHGQSYGYT
>TRBV30
AWKAPGGSGVSYNEQF
>TRBV7-9
ASSLTGQIKVTDTQY
>TRBV27
ASSLSAGANTEAF
>TRBV5-6
ASSLASVHEQY
>TRBV10-3
AISESRTGLGYGYT
>TRBV7-6
ASSPGHGNYGYT
>TRBV5-4
ASSQSAGGITEAF
>TRBV15
ATSRDKGEKLF
>TRBV29-1
SVRTLSSGANVLT
>TRBV2
VSREGLVSSYNSPLH
>TRBV29-1
SAQAGGGQETQY
>TRBV7-9
ASSPRGTFEKLF
>TRBV4-1
ASSQVQGAMNTGELF
>TRBV5-6
ASSLAGTGAEAF
>TRBV10-3
AISRGTGDEQY
>TRBV19
ASSIEEGGTEAF
>TRBV11-1
ASSPNDRAYEQY
>TRBV7-5
ARERRTNEKLF
>TRBV15
ATSREGGGDTQY
>TRBV5-4
ASSHTSGNYNEQF
>TRBV30
AWAGLAGGGDQY
>TRBV6-1
ASRTTGGGNTIY
>TRBV6-1
ASSASGYNEQF